One sample yielded the 11 T cell receptor beta chains listed below, sequenced in a study of T cell responses to AZD1222 COVID-19 vaccine. Sequenced by immunoSEQ multiplex PCR; TCRdb stores in-frame clones only, minus some. Among about 120,000 clones listed, about 87% were seen once. Specimen: peripheral blood, collected 28 days after the second AZD1222 dose. The receptor source for this set is an adult who received the AZD1222 COVID-19 vaccine.

The CDR3 sequence: CASSRIRQGYGYTF. The CDR3 bases are TGTGCCAGCAGTAGGATAAGACAGGGCTATGGCTACACCTTC. This chain joins TRBV2 and TRBJ1-2; 7 nucleotides align to TRBD1. V was clipped by 5 bases and J by 4 bases; unmatched bases: 7. This CDR3 spans 14 amino acids. The germline CDR1 and CDR2 sequences are SNHLY and FYNNEI.

The DNA of the CDR3 is TGTGCCAGTAGTATGGGCAGGCATAATTCACCCCTCCACTTT. Its protein product is CASSMGRHNSPLHF. This chain connects TRBV19 to TRBJ1-6; no firm D call. Trimming took 3 bases from V and 5 from J, leaving 8 bases between them. The CDR3 loop spans 14 amino acids. Per the germline V gene, CDR1 is LNHDA and CDR2 is SQIVND (reference sequence). The full variable domain, with the rest looked up from reference TRBV19 and TRBJ1-6, is DGGITQSPKYLFRKEGQNVTLSCEQNLNHDAMYWYRQDPGQGLRLIYYSQIVNDFQKGDIAEGYSVSREKKESFPLTVTSAQKNPTAFYLCASSMGRHNSPLHFGNGTRLTVT.

The chain uses TRBV7-3 and TRBJ2-7; tentative D call: TRBD1 (6 bases). Germline loops: CDR1 SGHTA, CDR2 FQGTGA. The CDR3 has 14 amino acids. V gave up 5 bases and J gave up 6 bases, with 17 bases separating them. As DNA, the CDR3 is TGTGCCAGCAGCCCCACAACAGGGAGCTCCGAGCAGTACTTC. Translated, it gives CASSPTTGSSEQYF.

The chain couples TRBV6-2 or TRBV6-3 to TRBJ1-5; D gene unclear. CDR1 and CDR2 from the germline V gene are MNHEY and SVGEGT. This CDR3 is built from 13 residues. Trimming cost V 5 bases and J 5 bases, with 10 bases left between them. The CDR3 nucleotides are TGTGCCAGCAGTATGGTCGGGGATCAGCCCCAGCATTTT. Its translation: CASSMVGDQPQHF.

The J gene is TRBJ2-5, the V gene TRBV7-2, with D perhaps matching TRBD2 (5 bases). Deletions cut 7 bases from V and 2 bases from J, with 14 bases between. This CDR3 is 14 amino acids long. Germline loops: CDR1 SGHTA, CDR2 FQGNSA. The CDR3 spells CASNQRGSQETQYF. The CDR3, as DNA: TGTGCCAGCAACCAACGAGGGAGTCAAGAGACCCAGTACTTC.

This clone was observed once. This sequence joins TRBV3-1 (or the pseudogene TRBV3-2) and TRBJ1-5; weak D call: TRBD1 (5 bases). Germline assignment: CDR1 LGHDT and CDR2 YNNKEL (reference sequence). The V end lost 4 bases, the J end lost 3 bases, and 13 bases lay between the germline ends. The CDR3 has 15 amino acids. CDR3 loop: CASSPGGRVNQPQHF. CDR3 DNA sequence: TGTGCCAGCAGCCCCGGGGGTAGAGTCAATCAGCCCCAGCATTTT.

The chain combines TRBV11-2 with TRBJ1-6, with unresolved D. V was clipped by 1 base and J by 9 bases, with 13 bases between them. CDR1 SGHAT and CDR2 FQNNGV come from the germline V gene. This CDR3 region has 15 residues. Written as DNA, the CDR3 is TGTGCCAGCAGCTTAGTAGGTGTCATGGGTTCACCCCTCCACTTT. This encodes CASSLVGVMGSPLHF.

The CDR3 loop reads CASSQGTINRCTF. The CDR3 DNA sequence: TGTGCCAGCAGCCAAGGGACAATAAATCGCTGCACCTTC. The V and J genes are TRBV3-1 (or the pseudogene TRBV3-2) and TRBJ1-2, with D possibly being TRBD1 (5 bases). Germline CDR1 LGHDT, CDR2 YNNKEL (reference sequence). V shed 1 base and J shed 13 bases, with 16 bases lying between them. This CDR3 region has 13 residues.

The chain carries TRBV5-1 and TRBJ1-2, with D possibly being TRBD1 (5 bases). CDR1 is SGHRS, CDR2 YFSETQ, per germline. V lost 0 bases, J lost 7 bases, and 7 bases lay in between. The CDR3 loop spans 12 amino acids. The CDR3 sequence is CASSLEGSGYTF. The CDR3 DNA sequence: TGCGCCAGCAGCTTGGAGGGGAGTGGCTACACCTTC.

The rearrangement joins TRBV28 to TRBJ2-3; 11 bases fit TRBD2. In germline, CDR1 is MDHEN, CDR2 SYDVKM. The CDR3 has 13 amino acids. V shed 7 bases and J 4 bases; nucleotides not matched to a gene: 1. Here the CDR3 DNA reads TGTGCCAGCATAGCGGGGGGGCCAGATACGCAGTATTTT. It specifies CASIAGGPDTQYF.

The CDR3 sequence: CASSISTVNTEAFF. CDR3 nucleotides: TGTGCCAGTAGTATCTCGACAGTGAACACTGAAGCTTTCTTT. This sequence joins TRBV19 and TRBJ1-1, with a weak D call TRBD1 (5 bases). CDR1 is LNHDA, CDR2 SQIVND, per germline (reference sequence). V was trimmed by 3 bases and J by 0 bases, leaving 8 bases between them. The CDR3 has 14 residues.